These 23 T cell receptor beta chains were all obtained from the same sample, sequenced in a study of cytomegalovirus exposure and HLA in healthy donors. The PCR employed 60 Vbeta primers together with 13 Jbeta primers. The table came from immunoSEQ multiplex PCR; TCRdb's copy has only in-frame clones and leaves some out. The sample yields 130,000 to 150,000 clones, under 85% seen once. Sequenced sample: PBMCs. These receptors all come from a woman aged 40 to 49 in good health and CMV-seropositive.

V and J are TRBV25-1 and TRBJ2-5; 7 nucleotides align to TRBD1. The J call may be mistaken, given a closer DNA end match to TRBJ2-7. There are 14 residues in the CDR3. Germline CDR1 and CDR2: MGHDK and SYGVNS. The CDR3 region has the DNA TGTGCCAGCAGTGGGTCGACAGGGATGTACGAGCAGTACTTC. It codes for CASSGSTGMYEQYF.

This chain joins TRBV11-2 and TRBJ1-2; 8 bases align to TRBD1. Germline V lookup: CDR1 SGHAT, CDR2 FQNNGV. The CDR3 extends over 13 amino acids. Germline trimming cut 5 bases from V and 6 bases from J; bases unmatched to any gene: 5. CDR3 protein: CASSTWTGNGYTF. CDR3 bases: TGTGCCAGCAGCACCTGGACAGGGAATGGCTACACCTTC.

The CDR3 DNA follows: TGTGCCAGCAGCCTCAGGACACTCCGAGAGACCCAGTACTTC. Protein: CASSLRTLRETQYF. The V gene is TRBV7-9, the J gene TRBJ2-5; the D gene is possibly TRBD1 (5 bases). The V end lost 5 bases, the J end lost 4 bases, and 14 bases lay between the germline ends. Germline V gene sequence: CDR1 SEHNR, CDR2 FQNEAQ (reference sequence). This CDR3 has 14 amino acids.

This chain connects TRBV5-1 to TRBJ2-7, with 7 bases matching TRBD2. The trim removed 1 base at V and 0 bases at J, leaving 4 bases unmatched. The germline V gene has CDR1 SGHRS and CDR2 YFSETQ. The CDR3 consists of 15 residues. CDR3 loop: CASSLSGAPSYEQYF. The CDR3 bases are TGCGCCAGCAGCTTGAGCGGGGCCCCCTCCTACGAGCAGTACTTC.

V gene TRBV10-2 combines with J gene TRBJ1-4, with D perhaps TRBD1 (6 bases). The length of the CDR3 is 16 residues. Germline-derived CDR1 and CDR2 are WSHSY and SAAADI. V shed 5 bases and J shed 5 bases, with 18 bases lying between them. CDR3 loop: CASSKGDTYTNEKLFF. CDR3 nucleotide sequence: TGCGCCAGCAGTAAGGGGGACACCTATACCAATGAAAAACTGTTTTTT.

In its sample, this clone was seen a few times. V and J are TRBV10-3 and TRBJ2-3; D perhaps matches TRBD2 (5 bases). V gave up 7 bases and J gave up 2 bases, with 10 bases separating them. Germline-derived CDR1 and CDR2 are ENHRY and SYGVKD. This CDR3 has 13 residues. In DNA form, the CDR3 reads TGTGCCATCACCTCGGACTTCACAGATACGCAGTATTTT. Translated, it gives CAITSDFTDTQYF.

The chain uses TRBV5-6 and TRBJ2-7; 7 bases fit TRBD1. V lost 4 bases to trimming and J lost 2 bases; unmatched junction nucleotides: 0. This CDR3 region has 12 residues. Germline V gene lookup returns CDR1 SGHDT and CDR2 YYEEEE. The CDR3: CASSQGAYEQYF. In DNA form, the CDR3 reads TGTGCCAGCAGCCAGGGGGCCTACGAGCAGTACTTC.

This clone has more than one count but fewer than ten. The J gene is TRBJ2-7, the V gene TRBV2, with TRBD2 matching over 11 bases. CDR1 SNHLY and CDR2 FYNNEI come from the germline V gene. This CDR3 contains 14 residues. V dropped 5 bases and J dropped 4; count of bases not matched to a gene: 4. The CDR3 spells CASSPGTSGYEQYF. The CDR3 nucleotides read TGTGCCAGCAGTCCGGGGACTAGCGGATACGAGCAGTACTTC.

Only a few counts were recorded for this clone. The CDR3 DNA reads TGTGCCAGCAGGCGGGAGAGGGCCTACGAGCAGTACTTC. Residues: CASRRERAYEQYF. This chain joins TRBV27 and TRBJ2-7; 7 bases line up with TRBD2. Germline V gene lookup returns CDR1 MNHEY and CDR2 SMNVEV (reference sequence). This CDR3 comprises 13 residues. The V segment lost 6 bases and the J segment 2 bases; nucleotides outside the gene matches: 4.

This clone was picked up one time. Germline and junction disagree at one end, which may indicate a read error. The chain recombines TRBV7-9 with TRBJ2-3, with a tentative D call TRBD2 (6 bases). The CDR3 spans 16 residues. Germline CDR1 reads SEHNR; CDR2 reads FQNEAQ (reference sequence). The CDR3 reads CSSSLGSGLSKDTQYF. In DNA form, the CDR3 reads TGTTCCAGCAGCTTAGGTTCGGGACTGAGTAAGGATACGCAGTATTTT.

The V call is TRBV4-1, the J call TRBJ1-5; D may be TRBD1 (5 bases). The CDR3 runs to 14 residues. Germline lookup yields CDR1 MGHRA and CDR2 YSYEKL. Trimming cost V 0 bases and J 4 bases, with 7 bases left between them. The CDR3 DNA reads TGCGCCAGCAGCCAAGATGGGGGGAATCAGCCCCAGCATTTT. Translating it yields CASSQDGGNQPQHF.

J is TRBJ1-6 and V is TRBV11-1; 7 nucleotides line up with TRBD1. The germline V gene has CDR1 SGHAT and CDR2 FQDESV (reference sequence). The CDR3 contains 14 residues. V shed 5 bases, J shed 6 bases, and the junction held 4 bases outside the gene matches. CDR3 amino acids: CASSRDRTNSPLHF. The CDR3 DNA reads TGTGCCAGCAGCCGGGACAGAACTAATTCACCCCTCCACTTT.

This clone was seen once. The V call is TRBV6-6, the J call TRBJ2-1; D perhaps matches TRBD1 (5 bases). The V gene's germline CDR1 is MNHNY and CDR2 SVGAGI (reference sequence). CDR3 size: 16 residues. The germline V and J ends were trimmed by 7 bases and 2 bases, with 18 bases remaining between them. DNA for the CDR3: TGTGCCAGCACCCCAGCCCGGTCAGGGCCCTACAATGAGCAGTTCTTC. This gives the protein CASTPARSGPYNEQFF.

The table lists this clone with a count of one. The gene calls are TRBV4-1 and TRBJ1-3, with 9 bases fitting TRBD1. Germline V gene data show CDR1 as MGHRA and CDR2 as YSYEKL. The J segment lost 6 bases and the V segment lost 5 bases, leaving 11 bases of the junction unmatched. The CDR3 runs to 16 residues. The CDR3 DNA is TGCGCCAGCAGCAATCCACCGGGACAGGGAACAAACACCATATATTTT. This sequence encodes CASSNPPGQGTNTIYF.

The rearrangement uses TRBV5-1 and TRBJ2-2; maybe TRBD1 (7 bases). CDR1 is SGHRS, CDR2 YFSETQ, per germline. The CDR3 covers 16 residues. The V and J ends lost 1 base and 5 bases respectively, with 15 bases between them. CDR3 sequence reads: CASSLSGGSETGELFF. The CDR3 DNA sequence: TGCGCCAGCAGCTTGTCAGGGGGGTCGGAGACCGGGGAGCTGTTTTTT.

The V gene is TRBV19, the J gene TRBJ2-2; 7 positions agree with TRBD1. V lost 5 bases to trimming and J lost 1 base; unmatched junction nucleotides: 7. The CDR3 has 16 residues. The germline V gene encodes CDR1 LNHDA and CDR2 SQIVND (reference sequence). CDR3 amino acids: CASSREGGGNTGELFF. The CDR3 DNA reads as TGTGCCAGTAGTCGCGAAGGGGGCGGGAACACCGGGGAGCTGTTTTTT.

This sequence joins TRBV6-1 and TRBJ1-5; possible D gene TRBD1, 5 bases. V dropped 1 base and J dropped 4 bases, with 11 bases sitting between them. The length of the CDR3 is 15 residues. Germline values: CDR1 MNHNS, CDR2 SASEGT. CDR3 in DNA: TGTGCCAGCAGTGAAGGGATTGGGGGGAATCAGCCCCAGCATTTT. Translating it yields CASSEGIGGNQPQHF.

The rearrangement links TRBV28 to TRBJ2-2; D is uncertain. The CDR3 spans 14 residues. Germline V gene lookup returns CDR1 MDHEN and CDR2 SYDVKM. Trimming took 3 bases from V and 6 from J, leaving 11 bases between them. The CDR3 reads CASSFSLAAGELFF. CDR3 bases: TGTGCCAGCAGTTTTAGCTTGGCAGCCGGGGAGCTGTTTTTT.

The chain uses TRBV6-5 and TRBJ1-2; 7 positions agree with TRBD1. The J segment lost 8 bases and the V segment lost 5 bases, leaving 5 bases of the junction unmatched. CDR1 is MNHEY, CDR2 SVGAGI, per germline. The CDR3 has 12 amino acids. The CDR3: CASSRQGLGYTF. The CDR3 coding sequence is TGTGCCAGCAGTCGACAGGGTTTGGGCTACACCTTC.

A single count supports this clone. The chain couples TRBV5-5 to TRBJ1-5, with 10 bases that match TRBD1. The CDR3 length is 18 residues. The ends lost 4 bases at V and 0 bases at J; junction bases unmatched: 10. The germline CDR1 and CDR2 sequences are SGHKS and YYEKEE (reference sequence). In DNA form, the CDR3 reads TGTGCCAGCAGCCCCGGGACAGGGGTAAGGGATAGCAATCAGCCCCAGCATTTT. This translates into CASSPGTGVRDSNQPQHF.

V is TRBV6-5 and J is TRBJ2-7; maybe TRBD1 (5 bases). Judging by the DNA end, TRBJ2-1 fits better; the J call may be wrong. From germline, CDR1 is MNHEY and CDR2 SVGAGI. There are 12 residues in the CDR3. In nucleotides, the CDR3 is TGTGCCAGCAGTGACAGCAACAATGAGCAGTTCTTC. Translated: CASSDSNNEQFF.

The CDR3 reads CASSDSRLWNTGELFF. The CDR3 DNA sequence: TGTGCCAGCAGTGATTCCAGGCTGTGGAACACCGGGGAGCTGTTTTTT. The gene calls are TRBV6-1 and TRBJ2-2; D not resolved. V lost 3 bases, J lost 1 base, and 12 bases lay in between. The germline V gene encodes CDR1 MNHNS and CDR2 SASEGT. There are 16 residues in the CDR3.

The chain employs TRBV9 and TRBJ1-6; D gene ambiguous. V lost 0 bases and J 7 bases, leaving 14 bases between the germline ends. The CDR3 is 16 residues long. The germline V gene has CDR1 SGDLS and CDR2 YYNGEE. CDR3 sequence reads: CASSVGGGGLNSPLHF. The CDR3 DNA follows: TGTGCCAGCAGCGTAGGAGGTGGAGGGTTGAATTCACCCCTCCACTTT.